The entry below gives a single T cell receptor (beta chain) sequence along with its context. Sequenced by immunoSEQ multiplex PCR; TCRdb stores in-frame clones only, minus some. This table holds 180,000 or so clones, around four fifths found once. The data derive from a study of blood T cell repertoires in COVID-19. As for the study in general: Samples came from the United States, Italy and Spain, spanning acute and convalescent COVID-19.

The trim removed 1 base at V and 4 bases at J, leaving 3 bases unmatched. The germline CDR1 and CDR2 sequences are SGHNT and YYREEE (reference sequence). CDR3 length: 15 amino acids. For recovered donors of Cohort 3, there were two negative PCRs, clearance, or symptom resolution. The V call is TRBV5-4, the J call TRBJ2-5; 11 bases match TRBD2. The sample comprised PBMCs or T cells enriched from blood (not recorded which). This TCR was recovered from an older woman who had recovered from COVID-19. The CDR3 DNA reads TGTGCCAGCAGCTTGAGGCTAGCGGGAGGAGAGACCCAGTACTTC. Its protein product is CASSLRLAGGETQYF.